These T cell receptor beta chains were read from a single sample in a study of CD8+ T cells in alopecia areata. Generated by immunoSEQ multiplex PCR, the TCRdb table keeps only in-frame clones and is missing some. The table shows over 250,000 clones, with 45% to 70% occurring only once. This material consisted of CD4+ T cells sorted from blood, taken at week 52, from a patient treated with tofacitinib. The origin of the receptors is a human donor with alopecia areata. CDR3s include the opening cysteine and the closing phenylalanine or tryptophan. Some rows have no size entry. The others give once, few or many, or a class for an expanded clone.

clone_size v_call cdr3_aa
. TRBV11-1 CASSPWTYTDEQFF
. TRBV7-9 CASSLELAGADEQFF
few TRBV29-1 CSIGLASSYEQYF
. TRBV5-8 CASSLGGGFGYEQYF
. TRBV2 CASSPVYEQYF
few TRBV29-1 CSVSATGNTEAFF
. TRBV30 CAWRSQGKETQYF
few TRBV12-5 CASGPYMTGRDIQYF
. TRBV7-9 CASSPEDSPRSYGYTF
few TRBV2 CASSGAEIGNTIYF
. TRBV29-1 CSVAGVRDPDTQYF
once TRBV5-1 CASSLGPEGAYEQYF
few TRBV10-3 CAISERFTNEKLFF
. TRBV30 CAHGTGSYEQYF
few TRBV6-1 CASSTNTGELFF
. TRBV5-6 CASSLEITSSYNEQFF
once TRBV5-1 CASSLGVNTEAFF